This T cell receptor (beta chain) appears in the sequencing data of a study of CXCR3-negative and CXCR3-positive naive CD8 T cells. Whole-study results and caveats: Both naive subsets had comparably high diversity; memory CD8+ cells much lower. Cryopreserved cells partially lost CXCR3 expression, and fresh PBMCs were used in most assays.

Notes on this clonotype: Its antigen is undetermined.

In germline, CDR1 is SNHLY, CDR2 FYNNEI. CDR3 length: 14 amino acids. The study made its TRB cDNA libraries by 5' RACE, adding UMI labels. Reprocessing the 5' RACE reads, TCRdb reports a single entry for every CDR3 protein and omits DNA. In all, the sample yields fewer than 55,000 distinct CDR3 sequences. The genes are TRBV2 and TRBJ2-2; TCRdb's D call, TRBD1, is unchecked because there is no DNA. The sequencing input was naive CXCR3- CD8+ T cells from blood. Subset of the sample: CD45RO-CCR7+CD27+CD95- naive CD8+ T cells lacking CXCR3 (TNR3-). This sequence was found in a human donor in good health. Some clones in this sample may be carry-over from other donors' samples. The CDR3 protein is CASRTGFYTGELFF.